Below, 2 T cell receptor beta chains from the same sample are listed, as sequenced in a study of blood T cell repertoires in COVID-19. Produced via immunoSEQ multiplex PCR; TCRdb's table is partial and in-frame only. This table holds around 250,000 clones, roughly 89% found once. The sequencing sample was made of peripheral blood. These receptors were taken from a young man who had recovered from COVID-19.

The J gene is TRBJ1-5, the V gene TRBV6-5, with D tentatively TRBD1 (5 bases). V was trimmed by 6 bases and J by 2 bases, leaving 11 bases between them. Germline values: CDR1 MNHEY, CDR2 SVGAGI. This CDR3 has 14 residues. The DNA of the CDR3 is TGTGCCAGCAGCCGTTGGGGGGGCAATCAGCCCCAGCATTTT. Amino acid sequence: CASSRWGGNQPQHF.

This clone was seen a handful of times. The chain carries TRBV20-1 and TRBJ2-3; D unclear. V lost 3 bases, J lost 2 bases, and 12 bases lay in between. The CDR3 contains 14 residues. Germline V gives CDR1 DFQATT, CDR2 SNEGSKA (reference sequence). The CDR3 loop is CSASGPTNTDTQYF. The CDR3 DNA reads TGCAGTGCTAGTGGGCCCACCAACACAGATACGCAGTATTTT.